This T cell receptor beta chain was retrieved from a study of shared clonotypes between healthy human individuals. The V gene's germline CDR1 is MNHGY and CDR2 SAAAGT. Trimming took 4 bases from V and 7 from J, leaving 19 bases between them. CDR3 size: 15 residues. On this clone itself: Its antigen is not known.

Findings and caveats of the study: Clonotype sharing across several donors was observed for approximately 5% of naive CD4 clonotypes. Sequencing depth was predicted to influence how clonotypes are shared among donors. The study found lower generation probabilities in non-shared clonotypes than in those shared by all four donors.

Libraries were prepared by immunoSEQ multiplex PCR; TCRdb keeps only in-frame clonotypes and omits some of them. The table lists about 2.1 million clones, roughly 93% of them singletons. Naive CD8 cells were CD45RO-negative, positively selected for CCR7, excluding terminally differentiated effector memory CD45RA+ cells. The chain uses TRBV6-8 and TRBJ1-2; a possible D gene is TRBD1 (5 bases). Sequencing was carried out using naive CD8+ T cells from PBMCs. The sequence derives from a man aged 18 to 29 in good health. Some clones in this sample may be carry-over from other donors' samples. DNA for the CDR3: TGTGCCAGCAGTTGCCCTGGAGGGGAATGGGGTGGCTACACCTTC. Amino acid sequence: CASSCPGGEWGGYTF.